This TCR beta chain was recorded in a study of T-cell reconstitution after alpha-beta-depleted transplantation in children. Study observations and caveats: Reported findings indicate that, about two months after transplant, alpha-beta T cells came from several hundred expanded clones, which were derived from non-depleted graft cells.

It was with unique molecular identifiers that the TCRbeta library was prepared. From the PCR reads, TCRdb called clonotypes with MiXCR, one entry per CDR3 protein. The repertoire holds fewer than 500,000 distinct CDR3 sequences, 43% seen once, with about 30% in the top ten. With 0 bases removed from V and 8 bases from J, the gap between germline ends came to 13 bases. The length of the CDR3 is 14 residues. CDR1 is MGHDK, CDR2 SYGVNS, per germline. The sample holds many counts of this clonotype. The antigen is undetermined. V usage is TRBV25-1 and J usage is TRBJ1-2, with D hard to call. This receptor was identified in a girl aged 2 to 10 with aplastic anemia, due to receive a stem cell transplant. The source material was PBMCs, sampled before TCRalphabeta/CD19-depleted stem cell transplant. This chain's CDR3 is CASSEYLGWKGYTF. CDR3 nucleotides: TGTGCCAGCAGTGAATATCTGGGGTGGAAGGGCTACACCTTC.